A single sample is the source of the 16 T cell receptor beta chains below, sequenced in a study of blood T cells in healthy people across ages. Then a second PCR, running roughly 7 to 11 cycles, was carried out with a sample-barcoded 5' primer and a J-beta primer mix. TCRdb reprocessed the 5' RACE reads with MiXCR, giving one entry per CDR3 protein. The sample holds about 1 million distinct CDR3 sequences, roughly 45% seen once. Sequenced sample: blood. The receptors come from a woman in her sixties or seventies in good health.

This CDR3 reads CASSQLTGTEKLFF. The CDR3 bases are TGCGCCAGCAGCCAGCTGACAGGGACTGAAAAACTGTTTTTT. This rearrangement joins TRBV4-1 to TRBJ1-4; 7 bases agree with TRBD1. This CDR3 has 14 residues. After removal of 3 bases from V and 7 bases from J, the junction contained 5 bases not matched to a gene. Germline lookup yields CDR1 MGHRA and CDR2 YSYEKL.

This clonotype was observed a handful of times. The CDR3 reads CASKWGQGYDQPQHF. The CDR3 nucleotides read TGTGCCAGCAAGTGGGGACAGGGGTACGATCAGCCCCAGCATTTT. V gene TRBV12-3 or TRBV12-4 combines with J gene TRBJ1-5, with TRBD1 matching 10 bases. V lost 7 bases and J lost 5; bases outside the gene matches: 8. CDR3 length: 15 residues.

The chain carries TRBV11-2 and TRBJ2-7; TRBD2 aligns across 9 bases. The CDR3 is 15 residues long. CDR1 and CDR2 (germline): SGHAT, FQNNGV. V shed 5 bases, J shed 4 bases, and the junction held 9 bases outside the gene matches. The CDR3 DNA reads TGTGCCAGCAGCCCGGGGACTAGCTCCGGGTACGAGCAGTACTTC. Protein sequence: CASSPGTSSGYEQYF.

This chain links TRBV20-1 with TRBJ2-2; D ambiguous. Trimming removed 3 bases from V and 1 base from J, with 6 bases in between. CDR1 and CDR2 from the germline V gene are DFQATT and SNEGSKA (reference sequence). The CDR3 is made up of 13 amino acids. CDR3 amino acids: CSARSWNTGELFF. The CDR3, as DNA: TGCAGTGCTAGGAGTTGGAACACCGGGGAGCTGTTTTTT.

The table lists this clonotype with many counts. The rearrangement links TRBV7-3 to TRBJ2-7, with a weak D call TRBD2 (5 bases). Germline-derived CDR1 and CDR2 are SGHTA and FQGTGA. CDR3 length: 15 amino acids. Trimming removed 5 bases at V and 3 bases at J, with 17 bases between. The CDR3 protein is CASSARTPGYYEQYF. The DNA for the CDR3 is TGTGCCAGCAGCGCAAGAACCCCGGGGTACTACGAGCAGTACTTC.

The chain joins TRBV4-2 to TRBJ1-2, with a tentative D call TRBD1 (5 bases). This CDR3 contains 15 residues. Trimming removed 1 base at V and 3 bases at J, with 12 bases between. CDR1 is LGHNA, CDR2 YNFKEQ, per germline. CDR3 DNA: TGTGCCAGCAGCCAAGCCGGGGGAGGCGACTATGGCTACACCTTC. It yields the protein CASSQAGGGDYGYTF.

CDR3 residues: CASSPRGAPNNEQFF. DNA for the CDR3: TGTGCCAGCAGCCCCCGGGGGGCCCCCAACAATGAGCAGTTCTTC. The chain recombines TRBV14 with TRBJ2-1; TRBD2 is a possible D gene (7 bases). The V end was cut by 4 bases, the J end by 5 bases, with 15 bases between. This CDR3 spans 15 amino acids. CDR1 and CDR2 from the germline V gene are SGHDN and FVKESK.

This clonotype showed up just once. V usage is TRBV10-3 and J usage is TRBJ2-3; tentative D call: TRBD2 (5 bases). Germline CDR1 is ENHRY and CDR2 is SYGVKD. V was shortened by 8 bases and J by 0 bases, with 18 bases between the two germline ends. This CDR3 contains 16 residues. CDR3 coding DNA: TGTGCCATCGGCGGGCGGGCTAACCAAAGCACAGATACGCAGTATTTT. Protein product: CAIGGRANQSTDTQYF.

The chain is built from TRBV4-2 and TRBJ2-7, with 8 bases lining up with TRBD2. TRBJ2-4 matches the DNA end more closely, so the J call is doubtful. The CDR3 extends over 18 amino acids. The germline CDR1 and CDR2 sequences are LGHNA and YNFKEQ. The chain's CDR3 is CASSLGRVGIGVKNIQYF. CDR3 bases: TGTGCCAGCAGCCTCGGGAGGGTCGGCATAGGAGTCAAAAACATTCAGTACTTC.

The V call is TRBV10-3, the J call TRBJ2-7, with 9 nucleotides matching TRBD1. After removal of 2 bases from V and 3 bases from J, the junction contained 5 bases not matched to a gene. The CDR3 is made up of 15 amino acids. The germline CDR1 and CDR2 sequences are ENHRY and SYGVKD. CDR3 in DNA: TGTGCCATCAGTGAGCTGGGACAGGGTGACTACGAGCAGTACTTC. It is translated as CAISELGQGDYEQYF.

This clonotype was observed a single time. This chain uses TRBV20-1 with TRBJ1-5; perhaps TRBD1 as D (6 bases). The V and J ends lost 4 bases and 1 base respectively, with 14 bases between them. From germline, CDR1 is DFQATT and CDR2 SNEGSKA (reference sequence). The CDR3 runs to 15 residues. The CDR3 DNA follows: TGCAGTGCTAAACAGGGAGCAGGGAGCAATCAGCCCCAGCATTTT. It translates to CSAKQGAGSNQPQHF.

A note on this clonotype: A much larger clone differs from this one at a single base, so this may be a read error. The chain employs TRBV10-3 and TRBJ2-5; 9 nucleotides agree with TRBD2. The germline V gene has CDR1 ENHRY and CDR2 SYGVKD. The CDR3 runs to 13 residues. The CDR3 DNA follows: TGTACCATCAGTGTACTAGCGGGAGAGACCCAGTACTTC. Its protein product is CTISVLAGETQYF.

The rearrangement uses TRBV6-2 or TRBV6-3 and TRBJ2-3, with TRBD2 identical over 10 bases. V lost 6 bases to trimming and J lost 3 bases; unmatched junction nucleotides: 12. The CDR3 sequence is 17 residues long. In germline, CDR1 is MNHEY, CDR2 SVGEGT. The CDR3 spells CASRLIGLAAGTDTQYF. CDR3 DNA: TGTGCCAGCAGATTAATTGGACTAGCGGCGGGGACAGATACGCAGTATTTT.

This clonotype was recorded a few times. This chain links TRBV4-2 with TRBJ2-7, with D unclear. The CDR3 extends over 13 amino acids. Germline CDR1 reads LGHNA; CDR2 reads YNFKEQ. V was shortened by 4 bases and J by 3 bases, with 10 bases between the two germline ends. Here the CDR3 DNA reads TGTGCCAGCAGCCGTAGTGGGAACTACGAGCAGTACTTC. As protein: CASSRSGNYEQYF.

This clonotype occurred a few times. The chain links TRBV7-9 to TRBJ2-1; D is perhaps TRBD2 (5 bases). The ends were cut back, 5 bases at V and 8 bases at J, with 10 bases in the middle. The CDR3 has 12 amino acids. The germline V gene encodes CDR1 SEHNR and CDR2 FQNEAQ (reference sequence). The DNA of the CDR3 is TGTGCCAGCAGCGGACTCGCCTATGAGCAGTTCTTC. Translated: CASSGLAYEQFF.

In this sample, this clonotype turned up a few times. V gene TRBV6-6 combines with J gene TRBJ1-5; no reliable D call. From germline, CDR1 is MNHNY and CDR2 SVGAGI (reference sequence). The CDR3 extends over 15 amino acids. V was cut by 2 bases and J by 2 bases, with 10 bases left in between. The chain's CDR3 is CASSYGPGGNQPQHF. The CDR3 DNA sequence: TGTGCCAGCAGTTACGGACCCGGGGGCAATCAGCCCCAGCATTTT.